The 2 T cell receptor beta chains below all came from one sample that was sequenced in a study of beta chain features in type 1 diabetes. Points from the study as a whole: All four CD4+ subsets of Type 1 diabetes patients contained TCRB CDR3s that were moderately but significantly shorter.

Antigen specificity for these receptors is unknown. All of the isolated RNA was reverse transcribed, so expressed TCRB transcripts were sequenced. TCRdb keeps only in-frame clones here, not all; method: immunoSEQ multiplex PCR. Of a few hundred thousand clones in the sample, 8.5% to 10% were seen once. The specimen sequenced was central memory CD4+ T cells from blood. The receptors derive from a young man with type 1 diabetes.

V gene TRBV28 combines with J gene TRBJ1-3; D ambiguous. Looked up from germline, CDR1 is MDHEN and CDR2 is SYDVKM. The CDR3 has 15 residues. Trimming removed 2 bases from V and 0 bases from J, with 8 bases in between. The CDR3 region is CASSLLRSSGNTIYF. CDR3 nucleotide sequence: TGTGCCAGCAGTTTACTACGGAGCTCTGGAAACACCATATATTTT.

This clone was counted between two and nine times. V gene TRBV5-1 combines with J gene TRBJ1-4, with TRBD1 as a possible D gene (6 bases). V was clipped by 6 bases and J by 8 bases, with 20 bases between them. This CDR3 spans 15 amino acids. CDR1 is SGHRS, CDR2 YFSETQ, per germline. CDR3 protein: CASNLQGGLQEKLFF. CDR3 DNA: TGCGCCAGCAACTTACAGGGCGGACTGCAAGAAAAACTGTTTTTT.